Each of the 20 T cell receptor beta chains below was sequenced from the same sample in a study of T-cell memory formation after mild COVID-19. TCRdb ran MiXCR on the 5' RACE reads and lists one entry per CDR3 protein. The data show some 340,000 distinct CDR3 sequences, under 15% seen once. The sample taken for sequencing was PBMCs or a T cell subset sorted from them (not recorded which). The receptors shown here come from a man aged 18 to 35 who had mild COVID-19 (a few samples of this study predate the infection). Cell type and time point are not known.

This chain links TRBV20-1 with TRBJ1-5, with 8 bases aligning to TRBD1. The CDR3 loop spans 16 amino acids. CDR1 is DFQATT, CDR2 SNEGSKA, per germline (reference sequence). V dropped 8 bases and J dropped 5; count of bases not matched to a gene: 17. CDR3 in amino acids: CSTPSTGQGVYQPQHF. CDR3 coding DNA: TGCAGTACGCCGAGTACCGGACAGGGAGTGTATCAGCCCCAGCATTTT.

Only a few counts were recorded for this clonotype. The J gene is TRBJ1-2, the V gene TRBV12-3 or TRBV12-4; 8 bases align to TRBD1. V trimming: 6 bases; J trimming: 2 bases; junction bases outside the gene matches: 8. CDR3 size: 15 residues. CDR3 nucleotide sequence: TGTGCCAGCAGCCTACGGGACAGGCCAAACTATGGCTACACCTTC. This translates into CASSLRDRPNYGYTF.

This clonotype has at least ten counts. The CDR3 region has the DNA TGCGCCAGCAGCTTAGGACAGGGGAGGCAAGAGACCCAGTACTTC. Its protein product is CASSLGQGRQETQYF. The chain carries TRBV5-1 and TRBJ2-5, with TRBD1 identical over 9 bases. Germline CDR1 is SGHRS and CDR2 is YFSETQ. The CDR3 sequence is 15 residues long. With V trimmed by 2 bases and J by 2 bases, 4 bases remained unmatched.

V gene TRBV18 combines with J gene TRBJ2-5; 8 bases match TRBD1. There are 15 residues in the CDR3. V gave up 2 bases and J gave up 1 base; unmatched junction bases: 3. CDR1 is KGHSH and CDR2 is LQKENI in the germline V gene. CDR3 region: CASSPGTGFQETQYF. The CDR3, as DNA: TGTGCCAGCTCACCAGGGACAGGCTTCCAAGAGACCCAGTACTTC.

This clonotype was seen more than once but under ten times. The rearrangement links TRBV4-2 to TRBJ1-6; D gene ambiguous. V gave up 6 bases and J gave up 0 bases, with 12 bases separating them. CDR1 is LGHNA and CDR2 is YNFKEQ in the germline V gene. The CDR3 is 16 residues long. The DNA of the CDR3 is TGTGCCAGCAGTGAGCGGGGTGGCTCCTATAATTCACCCCTCCACTTT. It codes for CASSERGGSYNSPLHF.

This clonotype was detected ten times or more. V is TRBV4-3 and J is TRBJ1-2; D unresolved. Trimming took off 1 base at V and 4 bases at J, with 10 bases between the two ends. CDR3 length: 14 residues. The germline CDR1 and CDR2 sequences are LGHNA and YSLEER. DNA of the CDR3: TGCGCCAGCAGCCAAGGGCCCAACAGCTATGGCTACACCTTC. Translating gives CASSQGPNSYGYTF.

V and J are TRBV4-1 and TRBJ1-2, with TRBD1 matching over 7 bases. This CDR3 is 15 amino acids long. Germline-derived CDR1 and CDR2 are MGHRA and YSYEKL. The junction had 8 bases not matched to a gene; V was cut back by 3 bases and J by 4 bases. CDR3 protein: CASSHSGTDRYGYTF. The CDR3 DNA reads TGCGCCAGCAGCCACTCCGGGACAGATCGCTATGGCTACACCTTC.

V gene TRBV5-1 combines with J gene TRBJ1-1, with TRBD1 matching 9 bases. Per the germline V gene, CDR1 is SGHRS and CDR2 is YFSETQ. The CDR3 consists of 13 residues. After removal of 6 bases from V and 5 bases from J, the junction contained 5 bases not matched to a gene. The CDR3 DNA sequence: TGCGCCAGCAAACAGGGGGCAAGGACTGAAGCTTTCTTT. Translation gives CASKQGARTEAFF. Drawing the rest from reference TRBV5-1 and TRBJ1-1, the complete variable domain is KAGVTQTPRYLIKTRGQQVTLSCSPISGHRSVSWYQQTPGQGLQFLFEYFSETQRNKGNFPGRFSGRQFSNSRSEMNVSTLELGDSALYLCASKQGARTEAFFGQGTRLTVV.

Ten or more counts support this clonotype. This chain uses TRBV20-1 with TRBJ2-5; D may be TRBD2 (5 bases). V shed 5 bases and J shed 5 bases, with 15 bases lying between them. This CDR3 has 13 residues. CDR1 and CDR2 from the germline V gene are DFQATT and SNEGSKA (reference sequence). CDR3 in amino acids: CSASERSRETQYF. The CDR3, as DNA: TGCAGTGCTTCCGAGCGGTCCAGGGAGACCCAGTACTTC.

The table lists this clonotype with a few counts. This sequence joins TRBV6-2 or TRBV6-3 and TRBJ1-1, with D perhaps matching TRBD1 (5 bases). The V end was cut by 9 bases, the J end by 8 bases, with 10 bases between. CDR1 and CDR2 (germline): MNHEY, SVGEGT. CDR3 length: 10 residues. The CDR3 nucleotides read TGTGCCAGTGGGGACCTCGAAGCTTTCTTT. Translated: CASGDLEAFF.

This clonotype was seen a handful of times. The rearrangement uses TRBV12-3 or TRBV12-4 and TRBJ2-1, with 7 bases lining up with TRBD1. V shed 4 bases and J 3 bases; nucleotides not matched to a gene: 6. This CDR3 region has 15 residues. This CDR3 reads CASSYGQVIYNEQFF. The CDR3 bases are TGTGCCAGCAGTTACGGACAGGTGATCTACAATGAGCAGTTCTTC.

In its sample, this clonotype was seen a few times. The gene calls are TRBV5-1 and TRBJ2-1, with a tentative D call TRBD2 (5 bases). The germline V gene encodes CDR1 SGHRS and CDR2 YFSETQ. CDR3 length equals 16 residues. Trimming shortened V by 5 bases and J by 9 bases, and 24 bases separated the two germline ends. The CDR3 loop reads CASRPTLGAGRGEQFF. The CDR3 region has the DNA TGCGCCAGCAGGCCAACTTTAGGCGCAGGACGGGGTGAGCAGTTCTTC.

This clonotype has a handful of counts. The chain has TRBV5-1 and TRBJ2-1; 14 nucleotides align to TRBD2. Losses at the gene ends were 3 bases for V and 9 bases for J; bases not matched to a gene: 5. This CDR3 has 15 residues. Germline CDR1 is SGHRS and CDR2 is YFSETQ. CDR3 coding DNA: TGCGCCAGCAGCTGGACTAGCGGGGGGCGGGGTGAGCAGTTCTTC. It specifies CASSWTSGGRGEQFF.

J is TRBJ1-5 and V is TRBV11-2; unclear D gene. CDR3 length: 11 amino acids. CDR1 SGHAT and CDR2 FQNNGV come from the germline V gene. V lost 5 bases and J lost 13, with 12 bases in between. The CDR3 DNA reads TGTGCCAGCAGCCATACCGGGCCGCAGCATTTT. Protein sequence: CASSHTGPQHF.

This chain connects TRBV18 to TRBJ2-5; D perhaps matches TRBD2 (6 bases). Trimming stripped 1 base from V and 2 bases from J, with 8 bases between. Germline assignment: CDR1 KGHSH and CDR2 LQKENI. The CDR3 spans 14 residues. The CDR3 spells CASSPRAGQETQYF. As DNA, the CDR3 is TGTGCCAGCTCACCACGGGCGGGACAAGAGACCCAGTACTTC.

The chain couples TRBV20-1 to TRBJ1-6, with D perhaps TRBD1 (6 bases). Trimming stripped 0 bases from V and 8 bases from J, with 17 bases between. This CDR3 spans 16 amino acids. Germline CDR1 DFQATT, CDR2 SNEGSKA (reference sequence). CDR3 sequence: CSAREVPYRVDSPLHF. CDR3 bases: TGCAGTGCTAGAGAGGTTCCTTACAGGGTGGATTCACCCCTCCACTTT.

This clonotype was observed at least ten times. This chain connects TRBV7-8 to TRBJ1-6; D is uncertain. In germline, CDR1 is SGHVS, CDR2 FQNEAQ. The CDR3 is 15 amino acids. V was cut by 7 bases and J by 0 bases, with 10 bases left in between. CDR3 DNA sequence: TGTGCCAGCATTAGAGGGAGCTCCTATAATTCACCCCTCCACTTT. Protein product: CASIRGSSYNSPLHF.

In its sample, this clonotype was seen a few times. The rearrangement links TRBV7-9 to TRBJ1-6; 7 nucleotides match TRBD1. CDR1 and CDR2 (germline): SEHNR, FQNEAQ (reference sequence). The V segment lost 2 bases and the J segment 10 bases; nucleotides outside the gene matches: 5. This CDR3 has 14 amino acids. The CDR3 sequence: CASSLSQGISPLHF. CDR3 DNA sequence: TGTGCCAGCAGCTTATCACAGGGGATATCACCCCTCCACTTT.

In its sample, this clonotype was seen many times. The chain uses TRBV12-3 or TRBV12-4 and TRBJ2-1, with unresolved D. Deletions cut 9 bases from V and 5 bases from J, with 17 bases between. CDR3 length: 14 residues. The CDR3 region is CASSLAPRNNEQFF. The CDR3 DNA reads TGTGCCAGTAGCTTAGCCCCCAGGAACAATGAGCAGTTCTTC.

For the CDR3, the DNA is TGTGCCAGCAGTTACTTTTTCCAGGGGGACTCACCCCTCCACTTT. Its translation: CASSYFFQGDSPLHF. The V call is TRBV6-5, the J call TRBJ1-6; the match to TRBD1 covers 7 bases. J gave up 10 bases and V 1 base, and 7 bases lay outside the gene matches. In germline, CDR1 is MNHEY, CDR2 SVGAGI. The CDR3 length is 15 residues.